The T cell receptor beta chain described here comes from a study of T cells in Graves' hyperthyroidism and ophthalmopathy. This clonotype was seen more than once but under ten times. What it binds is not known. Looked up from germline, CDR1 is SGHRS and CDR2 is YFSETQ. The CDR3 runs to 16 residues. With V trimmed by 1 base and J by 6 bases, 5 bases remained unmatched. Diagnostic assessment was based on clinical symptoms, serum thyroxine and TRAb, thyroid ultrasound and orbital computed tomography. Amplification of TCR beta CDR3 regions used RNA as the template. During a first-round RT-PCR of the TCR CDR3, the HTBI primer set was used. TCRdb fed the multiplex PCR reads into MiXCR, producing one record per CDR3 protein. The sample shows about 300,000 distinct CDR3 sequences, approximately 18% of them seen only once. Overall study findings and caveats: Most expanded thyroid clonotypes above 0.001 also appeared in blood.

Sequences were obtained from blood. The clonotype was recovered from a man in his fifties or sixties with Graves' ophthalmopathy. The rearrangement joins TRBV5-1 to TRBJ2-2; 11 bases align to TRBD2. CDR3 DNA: TGCGCCAGCAGCTTGACTAGCGGGAGAATGGCCGGGGAGCTGTTTTTT. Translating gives CASSLTSGRMAGELFF.